Presented here are 21 T cell receptor beta chains from one specimen sequenced in a study of T cell repertoires in cytomegalovirus infection. Their antigens remain unidentified. One entry per CDR3 protein results from TCRdb running MiXCR on the reads. The repertoire holds fewer than 1,000,000 distinct CDR3 sequences, with 31% as singletons. The source was cultured CD8+ T cells from PBMCs, collected from culture after CMV antigen stimulation. Receptors were obtained from a human donor in good health (CMV status not recorded). Some clones in this sample may be carry-over from other donors' samples.

The genes are TRBV19 and TRBJ2-7; the match to TRBD1 covers 9 bases. V shed 0 bases and J 5 bases; nucleotides not matched to a gene: 5. This CDR3 spans 15 amino acids. Germline lookup yields CDR1 LNHDA and CDR2 SQIVND (reference sequence). CDR3 coding DNA: TGTGCCAGTAGTATAGAGGGACAGGGTCTCGACGAGCAGTACTTC. Translation: CASSIEGQGLDEQYF.

This clonotype was found a few times. The chain is built from TRBV4-3 and TRBJ1-1, with D possibly matching TRBD1 (5 bases). The V and J ends lost 0 bases and 7 bases respectively, with 9 bases between them. CDR3 size: 13 residues. Germline loops: CDR1 LGHNA, CDR2 YSLEER. In DNA form, the CDR3 reads TGCGCCAGCAGCCAAGATATAACAGGTGAAGCTTTCTTT. Encoded protein: CASSQDITGEAFF.

J is TRBJ1-5 and V is TRBV2, with 7 bases aligning to TRBD1. CDR3 length equals 15 residues. Germline V gives CDR1 SNHLY, CDR2 FYNNEI. V trimming: 1 base; J trimming: 3 bases; junction bases outside the gene matches: 3. The CDR3 sequence is CASSEGKGANQPQHF. For the CDR3, the DNA is TGTGCCAGCAGTGAAGGCAAGGGGGCCAATCAGCCCCAGCATTTT.

As regards this clonotype: One end of the junction varies from germline; a read error may be responsible. V is TRBV7-8 and J is TRBJ2-1, with D possibly matching TRBD2 (5 bases). Per germline, CDR1 SGHVS and CDR2 FQNEAQ. The CDR3 consists of 12 residues. CDR3 region: CDSSLGGSEQFF. CDR3 in DNA: TGTGACAGCAGCTTAGGCGGGTCAGAGCAGTTCTTC.

This chain connects TRBV2 to TRBJ1-3, with 7 bases matching TRBD1. Germline-derived CDR1 and CDR2 are SNHLY and FYNNEI. V lost 7 bases, J lost 4 bases, and 7 bases stayed unmatched. This CDR3 has 14 amino acids. CDR3 coding DNA: TGTGCCAGCACTGGAGGGGGCGACGGAAACACCATATATTTT. This translates into CASTGGGDGNTIYF.

Notes on this clonotype: No conserved phenylalanine or tryptophan is present at the end of the CDR3, so a read error is the likely explanation. This chain connects TRBV12-3 or TRBV12-4 to TRBJ2-5; possible D gene TRBD2, 6 bases. The length of the CDR3 is 16 residues. Deletions cut 4 bases from V and 4 bases from J, with 19 bases between. CDR3 sequence reads: CASSSSPNLGGETQYS. The CDR3 bases are TGTGCCAGCAGTTCCTCCCCCAACTTGGGGGGAGAGACCCAGTACTCC.

This clonotype was observed a few times. The V call is TRBV4-2, the J call TRBJ2-5, with D unclear. This CDR3 is 16 amino acids long. CDR1 is LGHNA and CDR2 is YNFKEQ in the germline V gene. V lost 0 bases to trimming and J lost 5 bases, with 16 bases between them. This CDR3 reads CASSQEEGRRMETQYF. The CDR3, as DNA: TGTGCCAGCAGCCAAGAAGAAGGGCGGCGGATGGAGACCCAGTACTTC.

This clonotype was seen a handful of times. The chain recombines TRBV2 with TRBJ2-2, with D unresolved. Trimming shortened V by 10 bases and J by 5 bases, and 14 bases separated the two germline ends. Germline assignment: CDR1 SNHLY and CDR2 FYNNEI. CDR3 length equals 13 residues. This CDR3 reads CAISDPLTGELFF. For the CDR3, the DNA is TGTGCCATCTCGGACCCCTTGACCGGGGAGCTGTTTTTT.

In this sample, this clonotype turned up a few times. V is TRBV11-3 and J is TRBJ2-1; D not certain. Trimming removed 1 base at V and 4 bases at J, with 8 bases between. Germline V gives CDR1 SGHNT, CDR2 YENEEA. This CDR3 has 14 amino acids. The CDR3 spells CASSLATDYNEQFF. The DNA of the CDR3 is TGTGCCAGCAGCTTAGCGACGGATTACAATGAGCAGTTCTTC. Using reference TRBV11-3 and TRBJ2-1 for the parts outside the CDR3, the full variable domain is EAGVVQSPRYKIIEKKQPVAFWCNPISGHNTLYWYLQNLGQGPELLIRYENEEAVDDSQLPKDRFSAERLKGVDSTLKIQPAELGDSAVYLCASSLATDYNEQFFGPGTRLTVL.

V is TRBV7-9 and J is TRBJ2-1, with D unclear. The CDR3 is 15 residues long. Looked up from germline, CDR1 is SEHNR and CDR2 is FQNEAQ (reference sequence). V lost 5 bases, J lost 4 bases, and 15 bases lay in between. The CDR3 loop reads CASSGRGLGYNEQFF. The CDR3 bases are TGTGCCAGCAGCGGTCGTGGGCTGGGATACAATGAGCAGTTCTTC.

In this sample, this clonotype turned up a few times. J is TRBJ1-2 and V is TRBV10-3; a possible D gene is TRBD1 (5 bases). The germline V gene encodes CDR1 ENHRY and CDR2 SYGVKD. CDR3 length equals 11 residues. V was cut by 9 bases and J by 5 bases, with 10 bases left in between. The CDR3 loop is CAIRGLYGYTF. The CDR3 nucleotides are TGTGCCATTCGGGGGTTGTATGGCTACACCTTC.

Comments on this clonotype: Just one base apart from a much larger clone, this may be a read error. The genes are TRBV7-4 and TRBJ2-7; either TRBD1 or TRBD2 may fit D (5 bases each). The CDR3 has 14 residues. The germline V gene encodes CDR1 SGHVT and CDR2 SQSDAQ. The CDR3 region is CPSSLVGGSYEQYF. CDR3 DNA sequence: TGTCCCAGCAGCTTAGTTGGGGGCTCCTACGAGCAGTACTTC.

This chain connects TRBV5-4 to TRBJ2-7; 7 bases agree with TRBD1. The junction had 10 bases not matched to a gene; V was cut back by 3 bases and J by 4 bases. Germline values: CDR1 SGHNT, CDR2 YYREEE (reference sequence). The CDR3 is 15 residues long. CDR3 DNA sequence: TGTGCCAGCAGCTCCCGGGACAGTGCCTGGTACGAGCAGTACTTC. It translates to CASSSRDSAWYEQYF.

The chain uses TRBV3-1 and TRBJ2-3; maybe TRBD2 (5 bases). CDR1 and CDR2 from the germline V gene are LGHDT and YNNKEL (reference sequence). V was clipped by 5 bases and J by 0 bases, with 15 bases between them. This CDR3 contains 16 residues. Here the CDR3 reads CASSSDEGWSTDTQYF. The CDR3 DNA reads TGTGCCAGCAGCAGCGACGAGGGCTGGAGCACAGATACGCAGTATTTT.

The chain employs TRBV28 and TRBJ2-5, with a weak D call TRBD2 (5 bases). Germline CDR1 and CDR2: MDHEN and SYDVKM. The CDR3 totals 14 residues. V dropped 6 bases and J dropped 3 bases, with 14 bases sitting between them. CDR3 DNA sequence: TGTGCCAGCAGAGGCGGCTCGAGGGAAGAGACCCAGTACTTC. Protein sequence: CASRGGSREETQYF. The full variable domain, rest sourced from reference TRBV28 and TRBJ2-5, is DVKVTQSSRYLVKRTGEKVFLECVQDMDHENMFWYRQDPGLGLRLIYFSYDVKMKEKGDIPEGYSVSREKKERFSLILESASTNQTSMYLCASRGGSREETQYFGPGTRLLVL.

This clonotype was counted at least ten times. The chain links TRBV7-9 to TRBJ1-4; TRBD1 matches 8 bases. Looked up from germline, CDR1 is SEHNR and CDR2 is FQNEAQ (reference sequence). J gave up 4 bases and V 5 bases, and 6 bases lay outside the gene matches. CDR3 length equals 15 residues. The CDR3 DNA sequence: TGTGCCAGCAGCCCCCGGACAGGGATTAATGAAAAACTGTTTTTT. It yields the protein CASSPRTGINEKLFF. Full variable domain (remainder filled in from reference TRBV7-9 and TRBJ1-4): DTGVSQNPRHKITKRGQNVTFRCDPISEHNRLYWYRQTLGQGPEFLTYFQNEAQLEKSRLLSDRFSAERPKGSFSTLEIQRTEQGDSAMYLCASSPRTGINEKLFFGSGTQLSVL.

V is TRBV2 and J is TRBJ1-2, with 9 nucleotides matching TRBD1. The germline V gene encodes CDR1 SNHLY and CDR2 FYNNEI. The CDR3 loop spans 14 amino acids. Unmatched junction bases numbered 10, after V lost 10 bases and J lost 4 bases. The CDR3 region is CATQGQGGFYGYTF. The CDR3 region has the DNA TGTGCCACCCAGGGACAGGGAGGTTTCTATGGCTACACCTTC.

The rearrangement links TRBV4-1 to TRBJ2-3; no clear D gene. CDR3 length: 15 amino acids. CDR1 and CDR2 from the germline V gene are MGHRA and YSYEKL. The germline V and J ends were trimmed by 0 bases and 6 bases, with 13 bases remaining between them. The DNA of the CDR3 is TGCGCCAGCAGCCAAGAGGGCCTCACGGCGGATACGCAGTATTTT. Protein: CASSQEGLTADTQYF.

The genes are TRBV4-3 and TRBJ1-2; D uncertain. The germline CDR1 and CDR2 sequences are LGHNA and YSLEER. Trimming stripped 0 bases from V and 4 bases from J, with 9 bases between. This CDR3 contains 14 residues. The CDR3 DNA follows: TGCGCCAGCAGCCAAGATGGCCAGTTCTATGGCTACACCTTC. Its translation is CASSQDGQFYGYTF.

In regard to this clonotype: One junction end does not reproduce the germline sequence, and a read error may be involved. The rearrangement uses TRBV27 and TRBJ1-1; D not resolved. There are 14 residues in the CDR3. Germline values: CDR1 MNHEY, CDR2 SMNVEV (reference sequence). As DNA, the CDR3 is TGTGCCAACAGTTTATCGAGAAGAGATGAAGAAGCTTTCTTT. The encoded protein is CANSLSRRDEEAFF.

The chain has TRBV6-5 and TRBJ2-1, with 11 bases aligning to TRBD2. Trimming removed 6 bases from V and 8 bases from J; junction bases left unmatched: 3. The CDR3 consists of 13 residues. Germline V gene sequence: CDR1 MNHEY, CDR2 SVGAGI. This CDR3 is CASRTSGDDEQFF. The CDR3 nucleotides are TGTGCCAGCAGGACTAGCGGGGACGATGAGCAGTTCTTC.